This T cell receptor (beta chain) was captured in a study of blood T cell repertoires in COVID-19. At the level of the study: The study drew acute and convalescent COVID-19 samples from the United States, Italy and Spain. Nucleic acid was either cDNA or gDNA, and it came from T cells, B-cell-depleted T cells, or PBMCs.

Per the study methods: Reference gene primer amplification gave nucleated cell count estimates. This table comes from immunoSEQ multiplex PCR, and its TCRdb copy is limited to in-frame clones, with some not included. D and trimming were read from the DNA, whereas the V and J calls and clone size are those reported in that table. The sample records approximately 170,000 clones, around 84% being singletons. Germline CDR1 and CDR2: GTSNPN and SVGIG (reference sequence). The CDR3 extends over 14 amino acids. The V end was cut by 7 bases, the J end by 4 bases, with 18 bases between. The clonotype comes from a woman in her 70s with COVID-19, enrolled during active disease. The sequencing input was peripheral blood. J is TRBJ2-3 and V is TRBV30, with D maybe TRBD2 (7 bases). The CDR3 DNA follows: TGTGCCTTAGAGGGGGGGGGCGCGTCAGATACGCAGTATTTT. Residues: CALEGGGASDTQYF. Using reference TRBV30 and TRBJ2-3 for the parts outside the CDR3, the full variable domain is SQTIHQWPATLVQPVGSPLSLECTVEGTSNPNLYWYRQAAGRGLQLLFYSVGIGQISSEVPQNLSASRPQDRQFILSSKKLLLSDSGFYLCALEGGGASDTQYFGPGTRLTVL.